This T cell receptor beta chain was sequenced for a study of CD4 T cells in relation to SARS-CoV-2 and coronaviruses. Study as a whole: No peptide or an HIV-1 Nef peptide pool served as negative control. Study results and caveats: In roughly 60% of donors, memory CD4+ clonotypes crossrecognized SARS-CoV-2 and at least one common cold coronavirus spike. Compared with monoreactive clones, crossreactive clones showed significantly weaker SARS-CoV-2 expansion.

TCRdb's copy holds only in-frame clones and misses some; the assay was immunoSEQ multiplex PCR. In the table there are 12,000 or so clones, almost 80% of which are singletons. Before the COVID-19 pandemic, during about 2010-2019, CD4+ T cells were taken from unexposed donors. The cells were cultured for approximately 10 days before CD4+ T cells were isolated. On days 3 and 7, cultures got half fresh IL-2 medium. This clone was counted a few times. Its antigen remains unknown. One junction end disagrees with the germline gene, perhaps due to a read error. The CDR3 has 15 amino acids. Germline V gene lookup returns CDR1 SSHAT and CDR2 FNYEAQ (reference sequence).

This sequence joins TRBV7-7 and TRBJ2-5; 13 bases align to TRBD2. This TCR came from a human donor in good health. Material for sequencing was CD4+ T cells from PBMCs, cultured in vitro. The CDR3 spells CASSPRTSGRETQYF. DNA for the CDR3: TGTGCTAGCAGCCCTAGGACTAGCGGGAGAGAGACCCAGTACTTC.